This T cell receptor beta chain stems from a study of blood T cell repertoires in COVID-19. Across the whole study: COVID-19 samples collected from the United States, Italy and Spain covered acute and convalescent phases.

In this sample, this clone turned up once. The CDR3 is made up of 12 amino acids. The V gene's germline CDR1 is SQVTM and CDR2 ANQGSEA. V dropped 7 bases and J dropped 3; count of bases not matched to a gene: 4. TCRdb's copy holds only in-frame clones and misses some; the assay was immunoSEQ multiplex PCR. The table has about 40,000 clones, roughly nine tenths seen once. The gene calls are TRBV29-1 and TRBJ1-2, with 8 bases that match TRBD1. Input material: peripheral blood. The TCR was taken from a man aged 55 to 70 with COVID-19, enrolled during active disease. The CDR3 here is CSAGQGDYGYTF. Written as DNA, the CDR3 is TGCAGCGCAGGACAGGGTGACTATGGCTACACCTTC.